One sample yielded the 22 T cell receptor beta chains listed below, sequenced in a study of beta chain features in type 1 diabetes. Study-wide results and caveats: All four CD4+ subsets from Type 1 diabetes patients carried moderately but significantly shorter TCRB CDR3s.

cDNA synthesis used the whole RNA isolate, giving expressed TCRB sequences. The data were produced by immunoSEQ multiplex PCR, yet TCRdb's version contains in-frame clones alone and is incomplete. The repertoire holds 300,000 to 350,000 clones, with about 13% as singletons. These receptors' targets are unknown. The sequenced material came from naive CD4+ T cells from blood. The receptors stem from a woman aged 18 to 35 with type 1 diabetes.

This rearrangement joins TRBV19 to TRBJ2-2; TRBD2 might be the D (6 bases). Per germline, CDR1 LNHDA and CDR2 SQIVND (reference sequence). Trimming pared 9 bases from V and 3 bases from J, leaving 20 bases between. There are 16 residues in the CDR3. CDR3 DNA sequence: TGTGCCAGCAATAAACGGGACTCCCTGGACACCGGGGAGCTGTTTTTT. It is translated as CASNKRDSLDTGELFF.

This chain links TRBV7-3 with TRBJ2-7, with TRBD2 identical over 8 bases. In germline, CDR1 is SGHTA, CDR2 FQGTGA. With V trimmed by 5 bases and J by 3 bases, 6 bases remained unmatched. The CDR3 has 14 residues. CDR3 in amino acids: CASSAQTSGYEQYF. The DNA for the CDR3 is TGTGCCAGCAGCGCCCAAACTAGCGGCTACGAGCAGTACTTC.

The chain has TRBV19 and TRBJ2-5, with no clear D. Germline CDR1 and CDR2: LNHDA and SQIVND (reference sequence). The CDR3 spans 13 residues. The ends were cut back, 1 base at V and 5 bases at J, with 8 bases in the middle. DNA for the CDR3: TGTGCCAGTAGTATAGGAACAGTTGAGACCCAGTACTTC. Protein sequence: CASSIGTVETQYF.

This clone was observed a few times. The gene calls are TRBV29-1 and TRBJ2-5; a weak D match, TRBD1 (5 bases). V was trimmed by 6 bases and J by 5 bases, leaving 16 bases between them. The germline V gene has CDR1 SQVTM and CDR2 ANQGSEA. The CDR3 is 13 amino acids. The CDR3 nucleotides read TGCAGCGTAGATCCCTCAGGGCCGGAGACCCAGTACTTC. Translating it yields CSVDPSGPETQYF. The whole variable domain, remainder taken from reference TRBV29-1 and TRBJ2-5, is SAVISQKPSRDICQRGTSLTIQCQVDSQVTMMFWYRQQPGQSLTLIATANQGSEATYESGFVIDKFPISRPNLTFSTLTVSNMSPEDSSIYLCSVDPSGPETQYFGPGTRLLVL.

The chain links TRBV10-3 to TRBJ2-1; maybe TRBD2 (6 bases). V was pared by 5 bases and J by 5 bases, with 16 bases between. The CDR3 consists of 15 residues. Germline V CDR1 and CDR2: ENHRY, SYGVKD. The CDR3: CAISPLLRDNNEQFF. Written as DNA, the CDR3 is TGTGCCATCAGTCCCCTTTTGCGGGATAACAATGAGCAGTTCTTC.

This clone was picked up a small number of times. J is TRBJ1-5 and V is TRBV9; no reliable D call. The CDR3 totals 14 residues. Germline V gene sequence: CDR1 SGDLS, CDR2 YYNGEE. The V gene lost 4 bases and the J gene lost 2 bases, with 10 bases spanning the gap. CDR3 DNA: TGTGCCAGCAGCCTTCACCAGGGCAATCAGCCCCAGCATTTT. Translated, it gives CASSLHQGNQPQHF.

In its sample, this clone was seen a few times. V usage is TRBV10-3 and J usage is TRBJ2-3; 8 bases line up with TRBD2. Looked up from germline, CDR1 is ENHRY and CDR2 is SYGVKD. Trimming removed 6 bases from V and 0 bases from J; junction bases left unmatched: 8. The CDR3 consists of 16 residues. The chain's CDR3 is CAISPGGTPSTDTQYF. In DNA, the CDR3 is TGTGCCATCAGCCCGGGGGGGACTCCTAGCACAGATACGCAGTATTTT.

This clone appeared a few times. The chain links TRBV11-2 to TRBJ2-1, with 13 bases aligning to TRBD2. The germline V gene has CDR1 SGHAT and CDR2 FQNNGV. The CDR3 is 17 residues long. V was clipped by 6 bases and J by 4 bases; unmatched bases: 9. CDR3: CASRGGGTSGNYNEQFF. The CDR3 bases are TGTGCCAGCAGGGGGGGAGGGACTAGCGGGAATTACAATGAGCAGTTCTTC.

The genes are TRBV5-4 and TRBJ2-3; 15 positions agree with TRBD2. V lost 3 bases and J lost 6; bases outside the gene matches: 5. Looked up from germline, CDR1 is SGHNT and CDR2 is YYREEE (reference sequence). CDR3 length: 16 residues. CDR3 nucleotide sequence: TGTGCCAGCAGCTCCCGGACTAGCGGGAGGGGGGATACGCAGTATTTT. Translation: CASSSRTSGRGDTQYF. The whole variable domain, remainder taken from reference TRBV5-4 and TRBJ2-3, is ETGVTQSPTHLIKTRGQQVTLRCSSQSGHNTVSWYQQALGQGPQFIFQYYREEENGRGNFPPRFSGLQFPNYSSELNVNALELDDSALYLCASSSRTSGRGDTQYFGPGTRLTVL.

The chain combines TRBV7-9 with TRBJ1-1; D possibly corresponds to TRBD1 (5 bases). Trimming shortened V by 0 bases and J by 10 bases, and 15 bases separated the two germline ends. There are 14 residues in the CDR3. In germline, CDR1 is SEHNR, CDR2 FQNEAQ (reference sequence). CDR3 DNA sequence: TGTGCCAGCAGCTTAGCAGGGGCCCAAGGTCGAGCTTTCTTT. Encoded protein: CASSLAGAQGRAFF.

This clone was recorded a few times. The rearrangement links TRBV2 to TRBJ1-2; D might be TRBD1 (6 bases). The V gene's germline CDR1 is SNHLY and CDR2 FYNNEI. Trimming removed 8 bases at V and 8 bases at J, with 15 bases between. The CDR3 has 12 residues. The CDR3 here is CASGATGYGYTF. CDR3 coding DNA: TGTGCCAGCGGGGCAACAGGGTACGGCTACACCTTC. The variable domain in full, completed from reference TRBV2 and TRBJ1-2, reads EPEVTQTPSHQVTQMGQEVILRCVPISNHLYFYWYRQILGQKVEFLVSFYNNEISEKSEIFDDQFSVERPDGSNFTLKIRSTKLEDSAMYFCASGATGYGYTFGSGTRLTVV.

The chain has TRBV6-5 and TRBJ2-3; TRBD2 matches 8 bases. This CDR3 contains 14 residues. The trim removed 10 bases at V and 5 bases at J, leaving 11 bases unmatched. Germline values: CDR1 MNHEY, CDR2 SVGAGI. CDR3 in DNA: TGTGCCACCCGCCCGGGGGGGGCGGGAGATACGCAGTATTTT. Its translation: CATRPGGAGDTQYF.

The genes are TRBV4-1 and TRBJ2-1, with TRBD2 matching over 7 bases. This CDR3 region has 15 residues. Trimming cost V 2 bases and J 6 bases; bases outside gene matches: 7. Germline V lookup: CDR1 MGHRA, CDR2 YSYEKL. CDR3 in DNA: TGCGCCAGCAGCCAACGGGGGGTAGAAACCAATGAGCAGTTCTTC. Encoded protein: CASSQRGVETNEQFF.

This clone was observed a few times. The chain uses TRBV7-9 and TRBJ2-6; 12 bases are shared with TRBD1. Looked up from germline, CDR1 is SEHNR and CDR2 is FQNEAQ (reference sequence). The CDR3 is 17 residues long. Trimming cost V 7 bases and J 4 bases; bases outside gene matches: 8. CDR3 amino acids: CASTRGQGAEGANVLTF. CDR3 sequence (DNA): TGTGCCAGCACCCGGGGACAGGGGGCGGAAGGGGCCAACGTCCTGACTTTC. The entire variable domain, with the rest obtained from reference TRBV7-9 and TRBJ2-6, is as follows: DTGVSQNPRHKITKRGQNVTFRCDPISEHNRLYWYRQTLGQGPEFLTYFQNEAQLEKSRLLSDRFSAERPKGSFSTLEIQRTEQGDSAMYLCASTRGQGAEGANVLTFGAGSRLTVL.

The V gene is TRBV21-1, the J gene TRBJ1-1; the table's D call, TRBD1, has no DNA check behind it. TRBV21-1 is labeled a pseudogene. The length of the CDR3 is 13 residues. In DNA, the CDR3 is TGTGCCAGCAGCGGACAGGGGGTCACTGAAGCTTTCTTT. Protein: CASSGQGVTEAFF.

This sequence joins TRBV14 and TRBJ1-4; D unclear. CDR1 and CDR2 (germline): SGHDN, FVKESK. The CDR3 is 13 residues long. V was shortened by 1 base and J by 5 bases, with 5 bases between the two germline ends. CDR3 coding DNA: TGTGCCAGCAGCCAAGTTCGGAATGAAAAACTGTTTTTT. Protein sequence: CASSQVRNEKLFF. Based on the CDR3 plus reference TRBV14 and TRBJ1-4, the full variable domain is EAGVTQFPSHSVIEKGQTVTLRCDPISGHDNLYWYRRVMGKEIKFLLHFVKESKQDESGMPNNRFLAERTGGTYSTLKVQPAELEDSGVYFCASSQVRNEKLFFGSGTQLSVL.

The rearrangement joins TRBV7-2 to TRBJ2-2; D uncertain. This CDR3 is built from 14 residues. V dropped 1 base and J dropped 4 bases, with 7 bases sitting between them. The germline gives CDR1 SGHTA, CDR2 FQGNSA. The CDR3 protein is CASSLELSTGELFF. The CDR3, as DNA: TGTGCCAGCAGCTTAGAACTTTCCACCGGGGAGCTGTTTTTT.

The V call is TRBV10-2, the J call TRBJ2-3, with D maybe TRBD1 (6 bases). This CDR3 contains 12 residues. Germline assignment: CDR1 WSHSY and CDR2 SAAADI. V was trimmed by 2 bases and J by 6 bases, leaving 6 bases between them. The CDR3 nucleotides are TGCGCCAGCAGTGAGAGGGGGGATACGCAGTATTTT. It codes for CASSERGDTQYF.

The chain recombines TRBV28 with TRBJ1-2; no clear D gene. Trimming stripped 10 bases from V and 4 bases from J, with 16 bases between. The germline V gene has CDR1 MDHEN and CDR2 SYDVKM. This CDR3 is 13 amino acids long. DNA for the CDR3: TGTGCCACCCCTGGCGCTAGTGGCTATGGCTACACCTTC. It translates to CATPGASGYGYTF.

This clone was seen only a few times. This chain joins TRBV2 and TRBJ2-5, with D unclear. Trimming removed 7 bases from V and 6 bases from J, with 9 bases in between. The CDR3 has 11 amino acids. Germline CDR1 reads SNHLY; CDR2 reads FYNNEI. CDR3 sequence: CASTSSQTQYF. The CDR3 DNA reads as TGTGCCAGCACCTCCTCCCAGACCCAGTACTTC.

This clone showed up just a few times. The junction does not match germline at one end; this may be a read error. This sequence joins TRBV7-2 and TRBJ1-1; TRBD1 agrees at 7 bases. Germline CDR1 is SGHTA and CDR2 is FQGNSA. CDR3 size: 13 residues. Here the CDR3 DNA reads TGTGCCAGCAGTTTAGACAGGGACACTGAAGCTTTCTTT. Translated: CASSLDRDTEAFF.

This clone was seen more than once but under ten times. The chain combines TRBV5-4 with TRBJ1-2; 8 positions agree with TRBD1. Germline V CDR1 and CDR2: SGHNT, YYREEE (reference sequence). J lost 0 bases, V lost 4 bases, and 11 bases had no gene match. This CDR3 contains 17 residues. This CDR3 reads CASSPGQGPYSNYGYTF. DNA of the CDR3: TGTGCCAGCAGCCCTGGACAGGGACCTTACTCTAACTATGGCTACACCTTC.